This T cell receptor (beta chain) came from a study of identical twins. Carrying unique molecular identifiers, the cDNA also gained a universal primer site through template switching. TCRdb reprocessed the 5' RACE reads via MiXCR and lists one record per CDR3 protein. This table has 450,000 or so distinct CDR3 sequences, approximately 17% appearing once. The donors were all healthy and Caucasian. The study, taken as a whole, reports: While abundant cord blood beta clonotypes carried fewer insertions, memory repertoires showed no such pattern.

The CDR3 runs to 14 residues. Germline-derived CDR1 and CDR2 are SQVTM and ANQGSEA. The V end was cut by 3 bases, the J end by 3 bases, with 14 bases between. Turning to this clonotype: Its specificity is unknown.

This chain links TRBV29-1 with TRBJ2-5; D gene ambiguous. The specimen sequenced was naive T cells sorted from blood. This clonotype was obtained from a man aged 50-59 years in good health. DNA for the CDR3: TGCAGCGTTGAGCTACGGTTGGCGGAAGAGACCCAGTACTTC. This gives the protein CSVELRLAEETQYF.